This TCR beta chain was obtained from a study of shared clonotypes between healthy human individuals. Overall study results and limits: Unshared clonotypes carried lower generation probabilities than those common to all four donors. Only a few donors were included, so the genetic and exposure-history diversity represented was limited. The study found 4.5% to 6% of naive CD4 clonotypes shared across a few donors.

On this clone: Its specificity is not known. This sample also contains other DNA sequences that code for the same CDR3.

The data were produced by immunoSEQ multiplex PCR, yet TCRdb's version contains in-frame clones alone and is incomplete. This sample carries about 2.4 million clones, roughly nine tenths of them seen once, and the ten largest clones take over 0.12%. The sequenced sample was naive CD4+ T cells sorted from blood. Subset indicated: CD45RA+ positively selected. This TCR was recovered from a man between 18 and 29 years old in good health.

CDR3 nucleotide sequence: TGCGCCAGCAGCTCCGCTGGGGGGAACACTGAAGCTTTCTTT. This encodes CASSSAGGNTEAFF. This chain links TRBV5-1 with TRBJ1-1, with a possible D match to TRBD1 (5 bases). V lost 3 bases to trimming and J lost 1 base, with 10 bases between them. Germline loops: CDR1 SGHRS, CDR2 YFSETQ. This CDR3 is 14 amino acids long.